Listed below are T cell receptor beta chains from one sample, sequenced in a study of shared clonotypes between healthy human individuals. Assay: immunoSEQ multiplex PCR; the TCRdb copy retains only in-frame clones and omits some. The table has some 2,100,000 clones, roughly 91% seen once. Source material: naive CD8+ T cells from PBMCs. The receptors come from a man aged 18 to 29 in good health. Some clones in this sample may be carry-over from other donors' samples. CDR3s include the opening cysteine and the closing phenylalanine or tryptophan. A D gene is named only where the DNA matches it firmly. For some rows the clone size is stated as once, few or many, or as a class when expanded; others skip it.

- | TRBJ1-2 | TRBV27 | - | CASSWGHSNYGYTF | TGTGCCAGCAGTTGGGGACACTCTAACTATGGCTACACCTTC
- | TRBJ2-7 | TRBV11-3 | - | CASSLDPSDHYEQYF | TGTGCCAGCAGCTTAGATCCTAGCGACCACTACGAGCAGTACTTC
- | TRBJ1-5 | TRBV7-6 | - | CASSSSGPGGPQHF | TGTGCCAGCAGCTCTTCGGGTCCCGGAGGCCCCCAGCATTTT
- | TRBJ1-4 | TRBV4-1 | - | CASSQDRSGVANEKLFF | TGCGCCAGCAGCCAAGATCGGTCGGGGGTCGCTAATGAAAAACTGTTTTTT
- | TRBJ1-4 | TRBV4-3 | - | CASSQDPGPTNEKLFF | TGCGCCAGCAGCCAAGATCCCGGACCAACTAATGAAAAACTGTTTTTT
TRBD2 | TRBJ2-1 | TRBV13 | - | CASSFRLASSEQFF | TGTGCCAGCAGTTTCCGACTAGCTTCGAGCGAGCAGTTCTTC
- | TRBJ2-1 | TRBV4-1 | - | CASSQERGSSYNEQFF | TGCGCCAGCAGCCAAGAAAGGGGGTCCTCCTACAATGAGCAGTTCTTC
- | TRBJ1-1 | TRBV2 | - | CASSEGDGAFF | TGTGCCAGCAGTGAGGGGGACGGGGCTTTCTTT
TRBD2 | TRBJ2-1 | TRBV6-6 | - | CASSYLAGAGYNEQFF | TGTGCCAGCAGTTACTTAGCGGGAGCAGGGTACAATGAGCAGTTCTTC
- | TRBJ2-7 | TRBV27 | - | CASSLSLVGDEQYF | TGTGCCAGCAGTTTATCGTTAGTAGGGGACGAGCAGTACTTC
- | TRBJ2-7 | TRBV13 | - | CASSSGAYEQYF | TGTGCCAGCAGCTCGGGAGCCTACGAGCAGTACTTC
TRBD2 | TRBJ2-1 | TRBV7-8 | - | CASSDWEGGLDNEQFF | TGTGCCAGCAGCGACTGGGAGGGAGGGTTGGACAATGAGCAGTTCTTC
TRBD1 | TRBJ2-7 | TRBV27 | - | CASTDRGSYEQYF | TGTGCCAGCACAGACAGGGGCTCCTACGAGCAGTACTTC
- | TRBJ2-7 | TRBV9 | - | CASSAGQSYEQYF | TGTGCCAGCAGCGCGGGACAATCCTACGAGCAGTACTTC
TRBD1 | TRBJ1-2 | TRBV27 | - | CASSPLNWDREMNYGYTF | TGTGCCAGCAGTCCACTAAATTGGGACAGAGAGATGAACTATGGCTACACCTTC
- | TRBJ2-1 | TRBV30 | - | CAWSVGASYNEQFF | TGTGCCTGGAGTGTCGGGGCTTCCTACAATGAGCAGTTCTTC
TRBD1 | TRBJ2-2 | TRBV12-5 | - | CASGLAPPTGEITGELFF | TGTGCTAGTGGTTTGGCACCCCCGACAGGGGAAATAACCGGGGAGCTGTTTTTT
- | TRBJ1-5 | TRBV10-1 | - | CASSDPNQPQHF | TGCGCCAGCAGTGACCCGAATCAGCCCCAGCATTTT
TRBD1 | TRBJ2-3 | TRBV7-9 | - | CASSLPLKPGQGTDTQYF | TGTGCCAGCAGCTTACCACTCAAACCGGGACAGGGCACAGATACGCAGTATTTT
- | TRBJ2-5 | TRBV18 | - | CASSPPAVETQYF | TGTGCCAGCTCACCACCTGCCGTCGAGACCCAGTACTTC
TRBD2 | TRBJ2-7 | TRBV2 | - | CASSERGRASSEQYF | TGTGCCAGCAGTGAACGGGGGAGGGCCTCATCCGAGCAGTACTTC
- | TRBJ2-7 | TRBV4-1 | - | CASSQEGHLGYYEQYF | TGCGCCAGCAGCCAAGAGGGACACCTAGGGTACTACGAGCAGTACTTC
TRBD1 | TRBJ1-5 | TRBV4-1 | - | CASSLGQLGPNQPQHF | TGCGCCAGCAGCCTGGGACAGCTAGGCCCCAATCAGCCCCAGCATTTT
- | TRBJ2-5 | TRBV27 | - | CASSPLGGAETQYF | TGTGCCAGCAGCCCCTTGGGGGGCGCGGAGACCCAGTACTTC
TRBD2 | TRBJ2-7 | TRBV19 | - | CASSSGTSGETSYEQYF | TGTGCCAGTAGTAGTGGGACTAGCGGGGAAACCTCCTACGAGCAGTACTTC
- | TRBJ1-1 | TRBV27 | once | CASSFGLNTEAFF | TGTGCCAGCAGTTTTGGGCTGAACACTGAAGCTTTCTTT
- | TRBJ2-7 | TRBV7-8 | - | CASSFARTSYEQYF | TGTGCCAGCAGCTTCGCCAGGACCTCCTACGAGCAGTACTTC
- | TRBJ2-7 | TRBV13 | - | CASSFHRDRTTYEQYF | TGTGCCAGCAGCTTCCACCGGGACCGAACTACCTACGAGCAGTACTTC
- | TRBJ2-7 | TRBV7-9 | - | CASSSADGGSPPYEQYF | TGTGCCAGCAGCTCCGCGGATGGGGGATCACCCCCCTACGAGCAGTACTTC
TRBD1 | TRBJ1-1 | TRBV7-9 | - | CASSSQGGESTEAFF | TGTGCCAGCAGCTCCCAGGGGGGAGAGAGCACTGAAGCTTTCTTT
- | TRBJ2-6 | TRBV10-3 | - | CAIPGGQAGANVLTF | TGTGCCATCCCTGGGGGGCAGGCTGGGGCCAACGTCCTGACTTTC
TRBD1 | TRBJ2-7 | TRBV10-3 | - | CAISVGTGGFYEQYF | TGTGCCATCAGTGTAGGGACAGGGGGTTTCTACGAGCAGTACTTC
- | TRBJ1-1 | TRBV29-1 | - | CSVDRRRTETFF | TGCAGCGTTGACAGGAGGCGCACTGAAACTTTCTTT
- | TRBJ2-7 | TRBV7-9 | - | CASTGHLTYEQYF | TGTGCCAGCACGGGGCACCTGACCTACGAGCAGTACTTC
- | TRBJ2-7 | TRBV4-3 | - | CASSQAGWGYEQYF | TGCGCCAGCAGCCAAGCGGGATGGGGCTACGAGCAGTACTTC
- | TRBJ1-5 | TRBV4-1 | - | CASSHQASGNQPQHF | TGCGCCAGCAGCCATCAGGCAAGCGGGAATCAGCCCCAGCATTTT
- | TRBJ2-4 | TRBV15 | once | CATSGETYDIQYF | TGTGCCACCAGCGGGGAGACCTACGACATTCAGTACTTC
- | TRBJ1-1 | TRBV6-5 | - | CARSSEAFF | TGTGCCAGGTCATCTGAAGCTTTCTTT
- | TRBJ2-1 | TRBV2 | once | CASSEEGGNEQFF | TGTGCCAGCAGTGAAGAGGGGGGGAATGAGCAGTTCTTC
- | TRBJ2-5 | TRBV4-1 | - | CASSPDPGTQYF | TGCGCCAGCAGCCCTGATCCGGGGACCCAGTACTTC
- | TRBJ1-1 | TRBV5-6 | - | CASSLAGRGNTEAFF | TGTGCCAGCAGCTTGGCCGGACGGGGGAACACTGAAGCTTTCTTT
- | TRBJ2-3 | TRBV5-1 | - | CASSLAPSGVRDTQYF | TGCGCCAGCAGCTTGGCACCATCAGGGGTTCGAGATACGCAGTATTTT
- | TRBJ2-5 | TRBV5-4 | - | CASSFRPDQETQYF | TGTGCCAGCAGCTTTAGGCCTGATCAGGAGACCCAGTACTTC
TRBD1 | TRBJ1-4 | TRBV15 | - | CATSRARGNEKLFF | TGTGCCACCAGCAGAGCCAGGGGGAATGAAAAACTGTTTTTT
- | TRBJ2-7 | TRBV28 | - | CASSLNPAYEQYF | TGTGCCAGCAGTTTAAACCCAGCCTACGAGCAGTACTTC
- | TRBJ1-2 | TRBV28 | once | CASRPPSRPVVGYGYTF | TGTGCCAGCAGACCACCTTCCCGACCGGTGGTGGGCTATGGCTACACCTTC
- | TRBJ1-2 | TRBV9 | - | CASSQEEDYGYTF | TGTGCCAGCAGCCAAGAGGAAGACTATGGCTACACCTTC
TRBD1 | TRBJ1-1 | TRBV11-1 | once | CASSPRDRNTEAFF | TGTGCCAGCAGCCCCCGGGACAGGAACACTGAAGCTTTCTTT
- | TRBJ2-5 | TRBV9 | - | CASSDTGRLETQYF | TGTGCCAGCAGTGATACCGGAAGATTAGAGACCCAGTACTTC
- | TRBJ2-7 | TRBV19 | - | CASSTPHPSYEQYF | TGTGCCAGTAGTACTCCGCACCCAAGCTACGAGCAGTACTTC
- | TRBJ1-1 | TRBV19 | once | CASRLGENTEAFF | TGTGCCAGTAGATTGGGGGAGAACACTGAAGCTTTCTTT
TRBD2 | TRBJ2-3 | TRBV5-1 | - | CASASGIHQVTDTQYF | TGCGCCAGCGCCAGCGGGATACACCAGGTCACAGATACGCAGTATTTT
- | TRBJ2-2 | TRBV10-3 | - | CAISVLGETGELFF | TGTGCCATCAGTGTGTTGGGGGAAACCGGGGAGCTGTTTTTT
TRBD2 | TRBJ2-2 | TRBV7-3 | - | CASSLSASGKNTGELFF | TGTGCCAGCAGCTTAAGCGCTAGCGGGAAGAACACCGGGGAGCTGTTTTTT